The 26 T cell receptor beta chains in this list originate from one sample, sequenced in a study of cytomegalovirus exposure and HLA in healthy donors. Primers: 60 Vbeta forward and 13 Jbeta reverse. Some clones are missing from TCRdb's copy, which holds only in-frame ones; the method was immunoSEQ multiplex PCR. Of 300,000 or so clones listed, approximately 84% are singletons. Sequencing was performed on PBMCs. The receptors come from a middle-aged woman in good health and CMV-seropositive.

As concerns this clone: One end of the junction varies from germline; a read error may be responsible. The chain employs TRBV7-9 and TRBJ2-1; D not resolved. The V gene's germline CDR1 is SEHNR and CDR2 FQNEAQ (reference sequence). The length of the CDR3 is 14 residues. CDR3 sequence reads: CSSSFLSSVYEQFF. DNA for the CDR3: TGTTCCAGCAGCTTTTTATCGTCAGTTTATGAGCAGTTCTTC.

This clone was seen just once. The V call is TRBV30, the J call TRBJ2-1; 7 bases map to TRBD2. The CDR3 consists of 13 residues. Germline trimming cut 5 bases from V and 2 bases from J; bases unmatched to any gene: 3. Germline CDR1 is GTSNPN and CDR2 is SVGIG (reference sequence). The CDR3 region is CAWAGATYNEQFF. CDR3 DNA: TGTGCCTGGGCGGGAGCTACCTACAATGAGCAGTTCTTC.

The chain combines TRBV6-1 with TRBJ2-3; perhaps TRBD2 as D (6 bases). The V gene lost 1 base and the J gene lost 3 bases, with 11 bases spanning the gap. The length of the CDR3 is 15 residues. Germline V gene lookup returns CDR1 MNHNS and CDR2 SASEGT. The CDR3 sequence is CASSEGGAGTDTQYF. The DNA of the CDR3 is TGTGCCAGCAGTGAAGGGGGCGCGGGAACAGATACGCAGTATTTT.

This rearrangement joins TRBV5-6 to TRBJ2-1; 14 bases are shared with TRBD2. The CDR3 sequence is 14 residues long. J lost 9 bases, V lost 4 bases, and 3 bases had no gene match. Germline values: CDR1 SGHDT, CDR2 YYEEEE. This chain's CDR3 is CASSLGLAGGEQFF. CDR3 in DNA: TGTGCCAGCAGCCTCGGACTAGCGGGAGGTGAGCAGTTCTTC.

The table lists this clone with a few counts. The genes are TRBV6-5 and TRBJ1-1; no definite D call. This CDR3 is built from 15 residues. Germline V lookup: CDR1 MNHEY, CDR2 SVGAGI. Trimming pared 7 bases from V and 1 base from J, leaving 16 bases between. CDR3 bases: TGTGCCAGCAAGAAAGGGAGAATCCCGAACACTGAAGCTTTCTTT. As protein: CASKKGRIPNTEAFF.

The gene calls are TRBV30 and TRBJ2-2; TRBD1 might be the D (5 bases). V shed 3 bases and J shed 5 bases, with 10 bases lying between them. Germline CDR1 GTSNPN, CDR2 SVGIG (reference sequence). The CDR3 loop spans 13 amino acids. For the CDR3, the DNA is TGTGCCTGGAGGCCATCAGGGACCGGGGAGCTGTTTTTT. As protein: CAWRPSGTGELFF.

The gene calls are TRBV30 and TRBJ1-1, with D unresolved. Germline CDR1 and CDR2: GTSNPN and SVGIG (reference sequence). The length of the CDR3 is 13 residues. With 0 bases removed from V and 2 bases from J, the gap between germline ends came to 7 bases. The CDR3 DNA is TGTGCCTGGAGTGTGCAAACAAACACTGAAGCTTTCTTT. Its translation is CAWSVQTNTEAFF. The entire variable domain, with the rest obtained from reference TRBV30 and TRBJ1-1, is as follows: SQTIHQWPATLVQPVGSPLSLECTVEGTSNPNLYWYRQAAGRGLQLLFYSVGIGQISSEVPQNLSASRPQDRQFILSSKKLLLSDSGFYLCAWSVQTNTEAFFGQGTRLTVV.

This chain joins TRBV10-3 and TRBJ1-5; no definite D call. The CDR3 has 12 amino acids. From germline, CDR1 is ENHRY and CDR2 SYGVKD. The V and J ends lost 0 bases and 7 bases respectively, with 4 bases between them. Here the CDR3 reads CAISESGQPQHF. In DNA, the CDR3 is TGTGCCATCAGTGAGTCGGGCCAGCCCCAGCATTTT.

The chain carries TRBV19 and TRBJ2-5; D call uncertain. The CDR3 extends over 16 amino acids. CDR1 is LNHDA, CDR2 SQIVND, per germline (reference sequence). V was clipped by 4 bases and J by 2 bases, with 17 bases between them. CDR3 loop: CASSNNPPGKQETQYF. The DNA of the CDR3 is TGTGCCAGTAGTAATAACCCACCGGGTAAGCAAGAGACCCAGTACTTC.

The chain has TRBV19 and TRBJ2-1; D possibly corresponds to TRBD2 (5 bases). Trimming removed 4 bases at V and 4 bases at J, with 20 bases between. Germline V gene lookup returns CDR1 LNHDA and CDR2 SQIVND (reference sequence). The CDR3 has 17 residues. DNA for the CDR3: TGTGCCAGTAGTACCTCGTCTCTTACGGGGTTTTACAATGAGCAGTTCTTC. Translated: CASSTSSLTGFYNEQFF.

The rearrangement uses TRBV7-9 and TRBJ2-5; 7 bases match TRBD1. The end of the DNA is better explained by TRBJ2-7, so the J call may be wrong. The CDR3 has 14 residues. The germline CDR1 and CDR2 sequences are SEHNR and FQNEAQ (reference sequence). CDR3 protein: CASSLGDRYYEQYF. The CDR3 coding sequence is TGTGCCAGCAGCTTAGGGGACAGATACTACGAGCAGTACTTC.

This clone was found a few times. The chain uses TRBV7-3 and TRBJ2-2, with no clear D. The CDR3 spans 13 residues. Germline V lookup: CDR1 SGHTA, CDR2 FQGTGA. V was trimmed by 2 bases and J by 5 bases, leaving 6 bases between them. CDR3 nucleotide sequence: TGTGCCAGCAGCTTATCCGGGACCGGGGAGCTGTTTTTT. Amino acids: CASSLSGTGELFF.

This clone was observed a single time. V is TRBV7-8 and J is TRBJ1-5, with a weak D call TRBD1 (5 bases). Per germline, CDR1 SGHVS and CDR2 FQNEAQ. This CDR3 contains 14 residues. Trimming removed 1 base at V and 7 bases at J, with 11 bases between. In DNA form, the CDR3 reads TGTGCCAGCAGCTTAGTACAGGATTTGCAGCCCCAGCATTTT. Translated: CASSLVQDLQPQHF.

The V call is TRBV4-2, the J call TRBJ1-1, with a possible D match to TRBD1 (5 bases). V was pared by 1 base and J by 3 bases, with 9 bases between. The CDR3 loop spans 14 amino acids. Germline CDR1 reads LGHNA; CDR2 reads YNFKEQ. CDR3 amino acids: CASSQAGRDTEAFF. Written as DNA, the CDR3 is TGTGCCAGCAGCCAAGCGGGCAGGGACACTGAAGCTTTCTTT.

The rearrangement uses TRBV19 and TRBJ1-5, with 10 bases aligning to TRBD1. Trimming removed 4 bases from V and 4 bases from J; junction bases left unmatched: 10. CDR1 is LNHDA, CDR2 SQIVND, per germline (reference sequence). This CDR3 has 17 amino acids. The CDR3 DNA is TGTGCCAGTAGTACGGGGACAGGGGTTACGGGGAATCAGCCCCAGCATTTT. It encodes CASSTGTGVTGNQPQHF. The full variable domain, completed using reference TRBV19 and TRBJ1-5, is DGGITQSPKYLFRKEGQNVTLSCEQNLNHDAMYWYRQDPGQGLRLIYYSQIVNDFQKGDIAEGYSVSREKKESFPLTVTSAQKNPTAFYLCASSTGTGVTGNQPQHFGDGTRLSIL.

This CDR3 is CASSYSSTGRYGYTF. The DNA of the CDR3 is TGTGCCAGCAGTTACTCCTCGACAGGGAGATATGGCTACACCTTC. J is TRBJ1-2 and V is TRBV6-5, with 7 bases identical to TRBD1. Germline lookup yields CDR1 MNHEY and CDR2 SVGAGI. The CDR3 spans 15 residues. Trimming at V came to 0 bases and at J to 5 bases, leaving 6 bases not matched to a gene.

This chain joins TRBV7-8 and TRBJ1-1, with TRBD1 as a possible D gene (6 bases). Trimming pared 3 bases from V and 4 bases from J, leaving 12 bases between. The CDR3 loop spans 14 amino acids. Germline lookup yields CDR1 SGHVS and CDR2 FQNEAQ. Written as DNA, the CDR3 is TGTGCCAGCAGCTTTCGGACAGAGAGCACTGAAGCTTTCTTT. It is translated as CASSFRTESTEAFF. Combining the CDR3 with reference TRBV7-8 and TRBJ1-1 gives the whole variable domain GAGVSQSPRYKVAKRGQDVALRCDPISGHVSLFWYQQALGQGPEFLTYFQNEAQLDKSGLPSDRFFAERPEGSVSTLKIQRTQQEDSAVYLCASSFRTESTEAFFGQGTRLTVV.

The chain joins TRBV6-5 to TRBJ2-7, with a weak D call TRBD1 (5 bases). The ends were cut back, 0 bases at V and 4 bases at J, with 10 bases in the middle. The CDR3 is made up of 14 amino acids. Germline CDR1 MNHEY, CDR2 SVGAGI. CDR3 coding DNA: TGTGCCAGCAGTTACTCGGTAGGGGAATACGAGCAGTACTTC. It translates to CASSYSVGEYEQYF.

The chain combines TRBV7-8 with TRBJ1-5, with TRBD1 matching 7 bases. The CDR3 length is 18 residues. CDR1 and CDR2 (germline): SGHVS, FQNEAQ. Trimming took 3 bases from V and 0 from J; bases not matched to a gene: 11. The CDR3 sequence: CASSFKLAGGFSNQPQHF. In DNA form, the CDR3 reads TGTGCCAGCAGCTTTAAGCTCGCAGGGGGATTTAGCAATCAGCCCCAGCATTTT.

The rearrangement links TRBV7-8 to TRBJ2-7, with a possible D match to TRBD1 (7 bases). The V end lost 5 bases, the J end lost 0 bases, and 14 bases lay between the germline ends. CDR3 length: 15 residues. CDR1 and CDR2 (germline): SGHVS, FQNEAQ. The chain's CDR3 is CASSPRGDSSYEQYF. For the CDR3, the DNA is TGTGCCAGCAGCCCCAGGGGGGACAGCTCCTACGAGCAGTACTTC.

V gene TRBV4-3 combines with J gene TRBJ2-7, with TRBD2 matching 7 bases. In germline, CDR1 is LGHNA, CDR2 YSLEER. The CDR3 runs 15 residues. The trim removed 0 bases at V and 3 bases at J, leaving 5 bases unmatched. This CDR3 is CASSQEGTTSYEQYF. Written as DNA, the CDR3 is TGCGCCAGCAGCCAAGAGGGGACTACTAGCTACGAGCAGTACTTC.

This chain connects TRBV27 to TRBJ2-7; a weak D match, TRBD2 (6 bases). V was pared by 9 bases and J by 6 bases, with 21 bases between. This CDR3 spans 14 amino acids. The germline V gene encodes CDR1 MNHEY and CDR2 SMNVEV (reference sequence). The CDR3 loop reads CASPRTTPPFEQYF. The DNA for the CDR3 is TGTGCCAGTCCTAGGACTACGCCACCTTTCGAGCAGTACTTC.

The table lists this clone with a few counts. This chain joins TRBV19 and TRBJ2-2; 9 bases line up with TRBD1. V gave up 6 bases and J gave up 4 bases; unmatched junction bases: 15. Germline assignment: CDR1 LNHDA and CDR2 SQIVND (reference sequence). This CDR3 spans 18 amino acids. Here the CDR3 DNA reads TGTGCCAGTAGCAAACCCCTCAACAGGGGGCGGGTCACCGGGGAGCTGTTTTTT. Protein product: CASSKPLNRGRVTGELFF. Together with reference TRBV19 and TRBJ2-2, the CDR3 gives the full variable domain: DGGITQSPKYLFRKEGQNVTLSCEQNLNHDAMYWYRQDPGQGLRLIYYSQIVNDFQKGDIAEGYSVSREKKESFPLTVTSAQKNPTAFYLCASSKPLNRGRVTGELFFGEGSRLTVL.

The chain carries TRBV28 and TRBJ1-3; maybe TRBD1 (6 bases). The germline V gene encodes CDR1 MDHEN and CDR2 SYDVKM. The CDR3 runs 14 residues. V lost 7 bases, J lost 0 bases, and 10 bases lay in between. The CDR3 DNA follows: TGTGCCAGCATCCCGGACAGCTCTGGAAACACCATATATTTT. Amino acids: CASIPDSSGNTIYF. The full variable domain, rest sourced from reference TRBV28 and TRBJ1-3, is DVKVTQSSRYLVKRTGEKVFLECVQDMDHENMFWYRQDPGLGLRLIYFSYDVKMKEKGDIPEGYSVSREKKERFSLILESASTNQTSMYLCASIPDSSGNTIYFGEGSWLTVV.

This chain joins TRBV4-1 and TRBJ1-5; TRBD1 matches 11 bases. After removal of 1 base from V and 6 bases from J, the junction contained 5 bases not matched to a gene. CDR1 MGHRA and CDR2 YSYEKL come from the germline V gene. The CDR3 runs to 16 residues. CDR3 protein: CASSQVGQGAPQPQHF. The DNA of the CDR3 is TGCGCCAGCAGCCAAGTCGGACAGGGGGCCCCTCAGCCCCAGCATTTT.

This chain connects TRBV19 to TRBJ2-7; 10 bases match TRBD2. The junction had 5 bases not matched to a gene; V was cut back by 5 bases and J by 1 base. Germline loops: CDR1 LNHDA, CDR2 SQIVND (reference sequence). The CDR3 covers 15 residues. The CDR3 DNA is TGTGCCAGTAGTCCCCTAGCGGGGGAGTCCTACGAGCAGTACTTC. Amino acid sequence: CASSPLAGESYEQYF.